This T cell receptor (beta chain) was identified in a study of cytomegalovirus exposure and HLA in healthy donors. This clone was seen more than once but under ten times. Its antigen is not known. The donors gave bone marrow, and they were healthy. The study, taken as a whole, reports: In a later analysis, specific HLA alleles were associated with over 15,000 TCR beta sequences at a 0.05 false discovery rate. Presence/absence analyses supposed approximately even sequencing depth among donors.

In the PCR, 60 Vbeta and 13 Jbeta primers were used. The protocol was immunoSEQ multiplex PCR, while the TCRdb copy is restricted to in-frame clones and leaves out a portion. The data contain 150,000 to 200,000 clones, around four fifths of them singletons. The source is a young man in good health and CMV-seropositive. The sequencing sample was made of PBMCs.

The CDR3 sequence is CSVEVWAGPYNEQFF. The CDR3 DNA reads TGCAGCGTTGAAGTGTGGGCAGGCCCCTACAATGAGCAGTTCTTC. This chain uses TRBV29-1 with TRBJ2-1; D unclear. This CDR3 is 15 amino acids long. The V gene lost 1 base and the J gene lost 2 bases, with 12 bases spanning the gap. Looked up from germline, CDR1 is SQVTM and CDR2 is ANQGSEA.